The source of this TCR beta chain is a study of blood T cell repertoires in COVID-19. Background on the study: From the United States, Italy and Spain came samples of acute and convalescent COVID-19.

The assay was immunoSEQ multiplex PCR, and TCRdb's table has in-frame clones only and misses some. Here the sample spans a few hundred thousand clones, roughly 80% being singletons. The V end was cut by 2 bases, the J end by 3 bases, with 10 bases between. Germline CDR1 reads GTSNPN; CDR2 reads SVGIG (reference sequence). This CDR3 has 14 amino acids. The V gene is TRBV30, the J gene TRBJ2-2; possibly TRBD2 for D (7 bases). This TCR came from a woman aged 80 or older with acute or convalescent COVID-19. The sequenced material came from peripheral blood. The CDR3 DNA reads as TGTGCCTGGAGTTTGGGGGGGCACACCGGGGAGCTGTTTTTT. It encodes CAWSLGGHTGELFF.